This T cell receptor (beta chain) was found in a study of cytomegalovirus exposure and HLA in healthy donors. Study-level information: Earlier, 110 million or so unique TCR beta sequences were recovered from about 179 million T cells by an analysis.

Regarding the study as a whole: Solely CMV serostatus was available to characterize immune exposure.

On this clone itself: Its antigen is undetermined.

The CDR3 sequence is 14 residues long. Germline-derived CDR1 and CDR2 are SGHRS and YFSETQ. The V end lost 0 bases, the J end lost 0 bases, and 4 bases lay between the germline ends. PCR primers comprised 60 Vbeta and 13 Jbeta primers. The assay was immunoSEQ multiplex PCR, and TCRdb's table has in-frame clones only and misses some. Of 200,000 to 250,000 clones listed, 65% to 80% are singletons. The TCR was taken from a girl aged 2 to 9 in good health and CMV-seronegative. Sequencing was performed on PBMCs. The V and J genes are TRBV5-1 and TRBJ1-3; D remains ambiguous. The CDR3 loop is CASSLELSGNTIYF. The CDR3 nucleotides are TGCGCCAGCAGCTTGGAGCTCTCTGGAAACACCATATATTTT.